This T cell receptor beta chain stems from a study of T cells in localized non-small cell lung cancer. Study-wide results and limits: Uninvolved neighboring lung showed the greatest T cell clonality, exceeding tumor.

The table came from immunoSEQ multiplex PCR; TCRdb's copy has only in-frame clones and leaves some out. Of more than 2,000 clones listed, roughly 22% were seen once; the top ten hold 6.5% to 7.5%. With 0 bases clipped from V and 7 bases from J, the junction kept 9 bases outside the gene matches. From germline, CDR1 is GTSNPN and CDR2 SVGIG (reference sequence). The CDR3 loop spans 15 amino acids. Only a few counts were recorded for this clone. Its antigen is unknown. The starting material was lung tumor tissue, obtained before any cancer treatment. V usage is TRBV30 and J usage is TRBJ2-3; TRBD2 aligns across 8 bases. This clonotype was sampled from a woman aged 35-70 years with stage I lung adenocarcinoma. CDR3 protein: CAWSVDGRERNTQYF. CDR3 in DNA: TGTGCCTGGAGTGTAGACGGGAGGGAGAGAAATACGCAGTATTTT.